Below, 15 T cell receptor beta chains from the same sample are listed, as sequenced in a study of response to subunit inactivated influenza vaccine. A single record per CDR3 protein comes from TCRdb applying MiXCR to the RT-PCR reads. The table lists under 950,000 distinct CDR3 sequences, about 20% of them singletons. The material was PBMCs from blood, obtained more than 4 days after vaccination. The receptors were gathered from a man aged 50 to 60 who received an inactivated influenza vaccine.

V and J are TRBV7-2 and TRBJ2-3; unclear D gene. Trimming shortened V by 1 base and J by 9 bases, and 11 bases separated the two germline ends. This CDR3 comprises 13 residues. Per the germline V gene, CDR1 is SGHTA and CDR2 is FQGNSA. The CDR3 nucleotides read TGTGCCAGCAGCTTAGAAAACCGGCAGACGCAGTATTTT. Amino acids: CASSLENRQTQYF.

This clonotype was seen only a few times. The chain combines TRBV5-1 with TRBJ2-7, with 11 bases identical to TRBD2. The V segment lost 4 bases and the J segment 3 bases; nucleotides outside the gene matches: 6. The CDR3 spans 15 residues. CDR1 and CDR2 from the germline V gene are SGHRS and YFSETQ. The CDR3 DNA is TGCGCCAGCAGCCTGACTAGCGGGATTTTCTACGAGCAGTACTTC. It yields the protein CASSLTSGIFYEQYF.

The chain is built from TRBV30 and TRBJ2-6, with 7 bases matching TRBD2. CDR1 and CDR2 (germline): GTSNPN, SVGIG (reference sequence). The CDR3 contains 15 residues. Losses at the gene ends were 3 bases for V and 3 bases for J; bases not matched to a gene: 5. The CDR3 bases are TGTGCCTGGAGGAAGCGGGATGGTGGGGCCAACGTCCTGACTTTC. Protein: CAWRKRDGGANVLTF.

J is TRBJ2-3 and V is TRBV5-1; the D gene is possibly TRBD1 (5 bases). V dropped 3 bases and J dropped 1 base, with 9 bases sitting between them. This CDR3 has 14 amino acids. Germline-derived CDR1 and CDR2 are SGHRS and YFSETQ. CDR3 region: CASSSTTGTDTQYF. CDR3 DNA sequence: TGCGCCAGCAGCTCGACGACAGGCACAGATACGCAGTATTTT.

This clonotype was observed a handful of times. This chain uses TRBV15 with TRBJ1-5, with D possibly being TRBD1 (6 bases). The CDR3 loop spans 17 amino acids. Germline V gene sequence: CDR1 LNHNV, CDR2 YYDKDF (reference sequence). Trimming took 1 base from V and 4 from J, leaving 17 bases between them. DNA for the CDR3: TGTGCCACCAGCAGAGGTAGGAGGACAGTAAAAAATCAGCCCCAGCATTTT. Encoded protein: CATSRGRRTVKNQPQHF.

The CDR3 is CSAPGGGYTF. In DNA, the CDR3 is TGCAGTGCCCCCGGGGGTGGCTACACCTTC. The J gene is TRBJ1-2, the V gene TRBV20-1, with D perhaps TRBD1 (5 bases). The V gene lost 6 bases and the J gene lost 7 bases, with 9 bases spanning the gap. The CDR3 covers 10 residues. Germline loops: CDR1 DFQATT, CDR2 SNEGSKA (reference sequence).

This clonotype turned up a few times. The genes are TRBV3-1 and TRBJ2-7, with D tentatively TRBD2 (6 bases). Trimming pared 4 bases from V and 9 bases from J, leaving 16 bases between. The CDR3 has 13 residues. Germline CDR1 is LGHDT and CDR2 is YNNKEL (reference sequence). This chain's CDR3 is CASSLGGNSGQYF. The CDR3 nucleotides are TGTGCCAGCAGCCTCGGGGGAAACTCGGGGCAGTACTTC.

Only a few counts were recorded for this clonotype. The gene calls are TRBV4-3 and TRBJ2-1; D might be TRBD1 (6 bases). V was shortened by 0 bases and J by 3 bases, with 15 bases between the two germline ends. Germline CDR1 is LGHNA and CDR2 is YSLEER. The CDR3 contains 17 residues. This CDR3 is CASSQDLRDTLYNEQFF. In nucleotides, the CDR3 is TGCGCCAGCAGCCAAGATCTTAGGGACACTCTCTACAATGAGCAGTTCTTC.

This clonotype has only a few counts. The chain recombines TRBV20-1 with TRBJ2-1; 8 bases are shared with TRBD2. The CDR3 runs 14 residues. Germline V lookup: CDR1 DFQATT, CDR2 SNEGSKA (reference sequence). The junction had 11 bases not matched to a gene; V was cut back by 6 bases and J by 7 bases. In nucleotides, the CDR3 is TGCAGTGCCCCCAGACTAGCGTCGGGGAATGAGCAGTTCTTC. The encoded protein is CSAPRLASGNEQFF.

The rearrangement joins TRBV20-1 to TRBJ1-2; TRBD1 might be the D (6 bases). The CDR3 spans 14 residues. Germline CDR1 is DFQATT and CDR2 is SNEGSKA (reference sequence). Trimming cost V 6 bases and J 1 base, with 15 bases left between them. The DNA for the CDR3 is TGCAGTGCCATAACGCACAGGGATAACTATGGCTACACCTTC. Amino acids: CSAITHRDNYGYTF.

The chain has TRBV10-3 and TRBJ2-5; D possibly matches TRBD1 or TRBD2 (5 bases each). Germline CDR1 and CDR2: ENHRY and SYGVKD. This CDR3 region has 17 residues. Between the trimmed V and J ends, which lost 0 bases and 1 base, there was a span of 15 bases. CDR3 coding DNA: TGTGCCATCAGTGAGTCAGTGTTCCGGGACGGCCAAGAGACCCAGTACTTC. Residues: CAISESVFRDGQETQYF.

This clonotype has a handful of counts. This chain uses TRBV6-2 or TRBV6-3 with TRBJ2-3; possibly TRBD1 for D (6 bases). The CDR3 runs 12 residues. Germline V gene data show CDR1 as MNHEY and CDR2 as SVGEGT. The germline V and J ends were trimmed by 10 bases and 2 bases, with 10 bases remaining between them. The CDR3 reads CATGQITDTQYF. The CDR3 DNA sequence: TGTGCCACCGGACAGATCACAGATACGCAGTATTTT.

At least ten counts were recorded for this clonotype. CDR3 coding DNA: TGTGCCAGCAGTTTAAGTGGGGGGGCCGGAGATACGCAGTATTTT. Its protein is CASSLSGGAGDTQYF. The chain couples TRBV12-3 or TRBV12-4 to TRBJ2-3, with TRBD2 as a possible D gene (7 bases). Trimming cost V 2 bases and J 5 bases, with 14 bases left between them. The CDR3 length is 15 residues.

The V and J genes are TRBV18 and TRBJ2-1; D assignment may be TRBD1 or TRBD2 (5 bases each). Germline V gene data show CDR1 as KGHSH and CDR2 as LQKENI. CDR3 length equals 15 residues. Trimming stripped 3 bases from V and 6 bases from J, with 15 bases between. The CDR3 coding sequence is TGTGCCAGCTCACCCCAGGGACCTCCTTTCAATGAGCAGTTCTTC. Protein: CASSPQGPPFNEQFF.

This clonotype was recorded a few times. The rearrangement links TRBV7-2 to TRBJ2-7, with D perhaps being TRBD1 or TRBD2 (5 bases each). V shed 1 base and J shed 5 bases, with 12 bases lying between them. CDR1 and CDR2 (germline): SGHTA, FQGNSA. The CDR3 extends over 14 amino acids. The CDR3 region is CASSLGTRGNEQYF. Written as DNA, the CDR3 is TGTGCCAGCAGCTTAGGAACGAGGGGCAACGAGCAGTACTTC.